This T cell receptor beta chain was captured by sequencing in a study of post-analysis software for immune sequencing data. Many counts were recorded for this clonotype. What it binds is unknown. TCR beta cDNA libraries included unique molecular identifiers. From the PCR reads, TCRdb called clonotypes with MiXCR, one entry per CDR3 protein. The repertoire holds under 200,000 distinct CDR3 sequences, with roughly 30% as singletons. The CDR3 loop spans 13 amino acids. V was clipped by 6 bases and J by 3 bases, with 12 bases between them. Germline loops: CDR1 MNHNY, CDR2 SVGAGI (reference sequence). Study-wide results and limits: When patients were compared with controls, five TRBV segments were more frequent, TRBV5-6, TRBV5-1 and TRBV20-1 among them.

Sequenced input: blood. The chain has TRBV6-6 and TRBJ2-7; TRBD2 might be the D (5 bases). The origin of this receptor is a girl younger than 18 with multiple sclerosis. CDR3 sequence: CASRSRGNYEQYF. CDR3 sequence (DNA): TGTGCCAGCAGGTCCCGAGGGAACTACGAGCAGTACTTC.